The entry below describes one TCR beta chain. These data are taken from a study of identical twins. V was pared by 4 bases and J by 5 bases, with 21 bases between. CDR3 length equals 15 residues. CDR1 and CDR2 (germline): DFQATT, SNEGSKA (reference sequence). The authors used template switching to add a universal primer site and gave cDNA unique molecular identifiers. Each CDR3 protein gets one entry after TCRdb re-called the 5' RACE reads with MiXCR. The sample holds fewer than 900,000 distinct CDR3 sequences; over 15% are singletons and the top ten take about 12%. Another study also made use of these data, one on T cells expressing NK-cell markers. Turning to that study: Six or seven donors had dominant NKG2C+ clonotypes that comprised roughly 1.0-8% of their CD8+ T cells. There were a few donors in whom these clonotypes also led the CD3+CD56-NKG2C+ fraction.

The J gene is TRBJ2-7, the V gene TRBV20-1, with a weak D call TRBD1 (6 bases). This receptor was identified in a woman in her late teens or twenties in good health. The sequencing input was PBMCs. The CDR3: CSAKSWTSKGDEQYF. DNA for the CDR3: TGCAGTGCTAAGTCCTGGACCTCGAAGGGGGACGAGCAGTACTTC.